Here is one T cell receptor (beta chain) with its context. Antigen: not known. Sequenced by immunoSEQ multiplex PCR; TCRdb stores in-frame clones only, minus some. The sample lists 34,000 or so clones; roughly 78% were seen once. These data come from a study of a mutant IDH1 vaccine in newly diagnosed glioma. Whole-study context: Former treatment meant radiotherapy, temozolomide, or both; the majority had gotten both.

Trimming stripped 3 bases from V and 7 bases from J, with 4 bases between. Germline CDR1 and CDR2: SGHRS and YFSETQ. This CDR3 comprises 11 residues. General study findings and limits: Changes in the top peripheral T cell clonotypes seemingly had no bearing on pseudoprogression.

Regarding time point: week 35, safety follow-up. Every vaccination contained 300 ug of the mutant IDH1 20-mer peptide and was paired with topical imiquimod. V is TRBV5-1 and J is TRBJ2-2; D is undetermined. Material: PBMCs, obtained from a glioma patient whose treatment included an IDH1 peptide vaccine. This receptor was identified in a woman aged 40 to 55 with glioma. As DNA, the CDR3 is TGCGCCAGCAGCTCCGGCGGGGAGCTGTTTTTT. Its translation is CASSSGGELFF.